A selection of T cell receptor beta chains follows, all from one sample in a study of CD8 T cells in Susac syndrome. MiXCR, applied by TCRdb to the immunoSEQ multiplex PCR reads, yields one record per CDR3 protein. This table holds around 200,000 distinct CDR3 sequences, around 94% found once. Sequenced material: CD4+ T cells from PBMCs. These receptors came from a human donor with Susac syndrome. The CDR3 runs from the conserved cysteine through the conserved F or W. Fields, in order: J gene, V gene, CDR3 protein.

>TRBJ2-7|TRBV30
CAWSGAGPSYEQYF
>TRBJ2-1|TRBV5-4
CASRTTVSSNEQFF
>TRBJ1-2|TRBV29-1
CSVVVANYGYTF
>TRBJ1-2|TRBV28
CASSLLSAGGYTF
>TRBJ2-5|TRBV3-1
CASSPRMETQYF
>TRBJ2-5|TRBV3-1
CASSQDFQGRGETQYF
>TRBJ1-1|TRBV2
CASRIQGYGTEAFF
>TRBJ1-3|TRBV7-2
CASSLDWGGNTIYF
>TRBJ1-1|TRBV30
CAWSTGTPEAFF
>TRBJ2-1|TRBV4-2
CASSQTSGSVDEQFF
>TRBJ1-1|TRBV28
CASNTEGQGVAAFF
>TRBJ2-3|TRBV5-1
CASSLGQPTDTQYF
>TRBJ1-4|TRBV7-9
CASSLGVARGGEKLFF